This is a list of T cell receptor beta chains from one sample in a study of blood T cell repertoires in COVID-19. TCRdb's copy holds only in-frame clones and misses some; the assay was immunoSEQ multiplex PCR. The sample lists some 220,000 clones, roughly 80% occurring once. Sample: peripheral blood. The receptor source for this set is a woman aged 70 to 79 with acute or convalescent COVID-19. Both conserved end residues are part of each CDR3. A D gene is named only where the DNA matches it firmly. Rows may omit the clone size; those that give it use once, few, many or a size class.

>TRBD1|NA|TRBV2|TRBJ1-2
CASSVPGQGNYGYTF
TGTGCCAGCAGTGTCCCGGGACAGGGTAACTATGGCTACACCTTC
>TRBD2|NA|TRBV10-3|TRBJ2-6
CASTGGTALSGANVLTF
TGTGCCTCGACGGGGGGGACCGCACTCTCTGGGGCCAACGTCCTGACTTTC
>TRBD2|NA|TRBV6-2/TRBV6-3|TRBJ2-1
CASSYVVGGSSYNEQFF
TGTGCCAGCAGTTACGTCGTCGGGGGGAGCTCCTACAATGAGCAGTTCTTC
>NA|NA|TRBV7-2|TRBJ2-3
CASSLSRADTQYF
TGTGCCAGCAGCTTGTCCAGGGCAGATACGCAGTATTTT
>TRBD1|NA|TRBV19|TRBJ1-5
CASSLPGGGNQPQHF
TGTGCCAGTAGTCTCCCAGGGGGCGGCAATCAGCCCCAGCATTTT
>NA|NA|TRBV18|TRBJ2-1
CASSPGLDNEQFF
TGTGCCAGCTCTCCGGGATTAGACAATGAGCAGTTCTTC
>NA|NA|TRBV4-1|TRBJ2-3
CASSQVGADTQYF
TGCGCCAGCAGCCAAGTCGGGGCAGATACGCAGTATTTT
>TRBD1|NA|TRBV3-1/TRBV3-2|TRBJ2-7
CASSHGQALYEQYF
TGTGCCAGCAGCCACGGACAGGCTCTCTACGAGCAGTACTTC
>TRBD2|NA|TRBV6-1|TRBJ2-1
CASSGLLVTGGYNEQFF
TGTGCCAGCAGTGGACTCTTGGTAACGGGGGGCTACAATGAGCAGTTCTTC
>TRBD1|NA|TRBV11-2|TRBJ1-1
CASSQAPTGGVAEAFF
TGTGCCAGCAGCCAAGCCCCGACAGGGGGGGTGGCTGAAGCTTTCTTT
>NA|NA|TRBV2|TRBJ1-1
CASRAGAEPFF
TGTGCCAGCAGGGCGGGAGCTGAACCTTTCTTT
>NA|NA|TRBV20-1|TRBJ1-4
CSASYSATNEKLFF
TGCAGTGCTAGTTACAGTGCAACTAATGAAAAACTGTTTTTT
>TRBD2|NA|TRBV9|TRBJ2-2
CASSRQTTSGVNTGELFF
TGTGCCAGCAGCCGCCAAACGACTAGCGGGGTGAACACCGGGGAGCTGTTTTTT
>TRBD1|NA|TRBV4-2|TRBJ1-3
CASSQETFKTGGIGNTIYF
TGTGCCAGCAGCCAAGAGACCTTCAAGACAGGGGGTATTGGAAACACCATATATTTT
>TRBD2|few|TRBV11-2|TRBJ2-7
CASSLDPFSGRGYEQYF
TGTGCCAGCAGCTTAGATCCCTTCTCGGGGAGGGGCTACGAGCAGTACTTC
>NA|NA|TRBV6-4|TRBJ1-1
CASSQAANTEAFF
TGTGCCAGCAGTCAGGCAGCGAACACTGAAGCTTTCTTT
>TRBD2|NA|TRBV6-6|TRBJ2-4
CASTSTGLLKNIQYF
TGTGCCAGCACCTCTACGGGACTACTTAAAAACATTCAGTACTTC
>NA|NA|TRBV7-3|TRBJ2-1
CASSLTGSSYNEQFF
TGTGCCAGCAGCTTAACAGGGAGCTCCTACAATGAGCAGTTCTTC